The 5 T cell receptor beta chains below all came from one sample that was sequenced in a study of T-cell memory formation after mild COVID-19. One entry per CDR3 protein, called by TCRdb with MiXCR from the 5' RACE reads. The profile shows 250,000 to 350,000 distinct CDR3 sequences, approximately 16% of them singletons. The specimen was PBMCs or a T cell subset sorted from them (not recorded which). The receptor source for this set is a man between 18 and 35 years old who had mild COVID-19 (a few samples of this study predate the infection). Cell type and time point are not known.

This clonotype has a count of ten or more. V usage is TRBV5-1 and J usage is TRBJ2-5; no definite D call. CDR1 is SGHRS, CDR2 YFSETQ, per germline. Trimming stripped 1 base from V and 5 bases from J, with 15 bases between. The CDR3 loop spans 15 amino acids. The CDR3 nucleotides read TGCGCCAGCAGCTTGATAGGCGCCATGGGGGAGACCCAGTACTTC. Translation: CASSLIGAMGETQYF.

This clonotype has only a few counts. The gene calls are TRBV4-1 and TRBJ2-3, with D possibly matching TRBD2 (5 bases). The CDR3 is 16 amino acids. Looked up from germline, CDR1 is MGHRA and CDR2 is YSYEKL. The germline V and J ends were trimmed by 1 base and 0 bases, with 11 bases remaining between them. The CDR3 spells CASSQVQRTSTDTQYF. As DNA, the CDR3 is TGCGCCAGCAGCCAAGTTCAAAGGACTAGCACAGATACGCAGTATTTT.

The V and J genes are TRBV9 and TRBJ1-5; D remains ambiguous. The V end lost 0 bases, the J end lost 1 base, and 11 bases lay between the germline ends. Looked up from germline, CDR1 is SGDLS and CDR2 is YYNGEE. This CDR3 is 16 amino acids long. CDR3 protein: CASSVVWGFSNQPQHF. The CDR3 nucleotides read TGTGCCAGCAGCGTAGTCTGGGGTTTCAGCAATCAGCCCCAGCATTTT.

This clonotype turned up a few times. This sequence joins TRBV6-5 and TRBJ2-1, with D unclear. The CDR3 totals 19 residues. The ends were cut back, 0 bases at V and 4 bases at J, with 22 bases in the middle. Germline V gives CDR1 MNHEY, CDR2 SVGAGI. The CDR3 region is CASSYSKVVSSSLYNEQFF. The CDR3 DNA reads TGTGCCAGCAGTTACTCGAAGGTGGTTAGCTCCTCCCTATACAATGAGCAGTTCTTC.

This chain joins TRBV20-1 and TRBJ1-1; TRBD1 is a possible D gene (6 bases). This CDR3 is built from 15 residues. CDR1 is DFQATT and CDR2 is SNEGSKA in the germline V gene (reference sequence). V was clipped by 6 bases and J by 1 base, with 18 bases between them. The CDR3 DNA is TGCAGTGCATGGACAGCGCCTCTTGCGAACACTGAAGCTTTCTTT. Translation: CSAWTAPLANTEAFF.